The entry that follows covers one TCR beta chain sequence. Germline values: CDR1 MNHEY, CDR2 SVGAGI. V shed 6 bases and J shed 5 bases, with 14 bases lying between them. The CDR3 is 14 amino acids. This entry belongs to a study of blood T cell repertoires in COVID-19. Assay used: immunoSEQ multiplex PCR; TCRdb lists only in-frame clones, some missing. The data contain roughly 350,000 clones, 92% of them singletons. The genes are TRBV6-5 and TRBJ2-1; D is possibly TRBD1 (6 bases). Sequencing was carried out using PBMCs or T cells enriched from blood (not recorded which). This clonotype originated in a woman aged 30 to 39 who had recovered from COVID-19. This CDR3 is CASRWDKTHNEQFF. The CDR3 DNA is TGTGCCAGCAGATGGGACAAGACCCACAATGAGCAGTTCTTC.